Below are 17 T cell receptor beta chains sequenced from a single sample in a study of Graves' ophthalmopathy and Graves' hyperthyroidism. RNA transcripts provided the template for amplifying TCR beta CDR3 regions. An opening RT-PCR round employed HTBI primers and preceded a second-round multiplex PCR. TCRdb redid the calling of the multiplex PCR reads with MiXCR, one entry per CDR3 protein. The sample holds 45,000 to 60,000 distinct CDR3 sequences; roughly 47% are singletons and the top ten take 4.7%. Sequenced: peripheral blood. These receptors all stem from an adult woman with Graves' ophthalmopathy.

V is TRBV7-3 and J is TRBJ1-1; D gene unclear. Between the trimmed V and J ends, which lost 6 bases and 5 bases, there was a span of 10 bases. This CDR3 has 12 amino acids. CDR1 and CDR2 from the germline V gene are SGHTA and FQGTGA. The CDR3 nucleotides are TGTGCCAGCAGTTCCCTAGAGACTGAAGCTTTCTTT. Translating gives CASSSLETEAFF.

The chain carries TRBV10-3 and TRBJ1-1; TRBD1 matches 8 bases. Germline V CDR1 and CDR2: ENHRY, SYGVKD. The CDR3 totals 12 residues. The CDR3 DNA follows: TGTGCTCCACAGGGGGTAGGCACTGAAGCTTTCTTT. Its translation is CAPQGVGTEAFF.

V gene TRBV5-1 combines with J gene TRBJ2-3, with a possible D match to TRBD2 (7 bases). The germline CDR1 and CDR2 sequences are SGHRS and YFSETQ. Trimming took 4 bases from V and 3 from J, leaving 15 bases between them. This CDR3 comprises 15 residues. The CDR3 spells CASSEGGAATDTQYF. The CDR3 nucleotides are TGCGCCAGCAGCGAGGGGGGGGCCGCGACAGATACGCAGTATTTT.

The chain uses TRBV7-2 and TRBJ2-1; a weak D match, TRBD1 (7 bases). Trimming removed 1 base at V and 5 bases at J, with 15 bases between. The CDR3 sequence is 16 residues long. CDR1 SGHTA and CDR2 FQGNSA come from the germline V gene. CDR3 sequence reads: CASSLVGQGEDNEQFF. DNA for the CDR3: TGTGCCAGCAGCTTAGTTGGTCAGGGGGAGGACAATGAGCAGTTCTTC.

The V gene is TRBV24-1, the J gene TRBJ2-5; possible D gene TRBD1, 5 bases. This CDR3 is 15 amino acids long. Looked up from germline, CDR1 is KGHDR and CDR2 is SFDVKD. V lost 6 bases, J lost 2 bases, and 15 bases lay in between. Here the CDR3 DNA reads TGTGCCACCAGTAGTACAGGCCACCTACAAGAGACCCAGTACTTC. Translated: CATSSTGHLQETQYF.

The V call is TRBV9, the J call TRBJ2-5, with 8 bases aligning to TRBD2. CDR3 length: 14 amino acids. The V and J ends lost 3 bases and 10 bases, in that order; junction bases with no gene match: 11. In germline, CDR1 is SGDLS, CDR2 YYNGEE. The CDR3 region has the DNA TGTGCCAGCAGCGCCTCCTCGCTAGCGGGTTTCCAGTACTTC. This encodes CASSASSLAGFQYF.

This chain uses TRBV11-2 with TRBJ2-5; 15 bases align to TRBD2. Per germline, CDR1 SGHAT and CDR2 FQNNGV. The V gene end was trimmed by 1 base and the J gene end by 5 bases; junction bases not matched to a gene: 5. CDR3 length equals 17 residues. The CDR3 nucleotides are TGTGCCAGCAGCTTAGGGGGACTAGCGGGGGGAAAGGAGACCCAGTACTTC. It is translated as CASSLGGLAGGKETQYF.

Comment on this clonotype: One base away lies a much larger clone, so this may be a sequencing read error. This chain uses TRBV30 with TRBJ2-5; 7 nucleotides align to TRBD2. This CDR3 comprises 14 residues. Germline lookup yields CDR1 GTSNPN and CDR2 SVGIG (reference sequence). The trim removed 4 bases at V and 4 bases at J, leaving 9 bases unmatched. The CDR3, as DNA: TGTGCCTGGAAAACGGGAGGAACCGGAGAGACCCAGTACTTC. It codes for CAWKTGGTGETQYF.

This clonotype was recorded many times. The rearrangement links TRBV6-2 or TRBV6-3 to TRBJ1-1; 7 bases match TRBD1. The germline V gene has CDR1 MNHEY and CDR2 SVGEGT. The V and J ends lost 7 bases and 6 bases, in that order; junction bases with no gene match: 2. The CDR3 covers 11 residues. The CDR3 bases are TGTGCCAGCAAAACAGGGGCTGAAGCTTTCTTT. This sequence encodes CASKTGAEAFF.

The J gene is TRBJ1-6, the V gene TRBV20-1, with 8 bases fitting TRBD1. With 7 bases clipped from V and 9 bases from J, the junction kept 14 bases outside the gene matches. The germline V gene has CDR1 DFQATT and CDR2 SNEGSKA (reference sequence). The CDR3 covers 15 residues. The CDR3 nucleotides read TGCAGTGTCGATCCGAGACAGGGGTTAAGTTCACCCCTCCACTTT. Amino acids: CSVDPRQGLSSPLHF.

The chain's CDR3 is CASRRWVIGSGNTIYF. Written as DNA, the CDR3 is TGTGCCAGCAGGAGGTGGGTTATTGGATCTGGAAACACCATATATTTT. The V gene is TRBV6-5, the J gene TRBJ1-3; D uncertain. Germline values: CDR1 MNHEY, CDR2 SVGAGI. This CDR3 comprises 16 residues. Deletions cut 6 bases from V and 1 base from J, with 16 bases between.

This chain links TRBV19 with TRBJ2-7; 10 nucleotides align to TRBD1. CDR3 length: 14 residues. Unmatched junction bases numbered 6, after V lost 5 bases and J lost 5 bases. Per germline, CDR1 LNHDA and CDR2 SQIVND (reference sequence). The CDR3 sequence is CASSRGQGMNEQYF. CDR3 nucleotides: TGTGCCAGTAGTCGGGGACAGGGGATGAACGAGCAGTACTTC.

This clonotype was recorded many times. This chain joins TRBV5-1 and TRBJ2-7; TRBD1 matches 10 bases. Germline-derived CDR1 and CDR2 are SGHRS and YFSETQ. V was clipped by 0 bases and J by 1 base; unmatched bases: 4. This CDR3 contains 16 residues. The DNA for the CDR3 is TGCGCCAGCAGCTTGGGGACAGGGGGTATATCCTACGAGCAGTACTTC. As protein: CASSLGTGGISYEQYF.

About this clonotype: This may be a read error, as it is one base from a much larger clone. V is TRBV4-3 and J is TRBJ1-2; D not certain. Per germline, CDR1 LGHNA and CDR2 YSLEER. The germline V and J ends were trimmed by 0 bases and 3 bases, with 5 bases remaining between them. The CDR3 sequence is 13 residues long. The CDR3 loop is CASSQEVDYGYTF. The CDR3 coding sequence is TGCGCCAGCAGCCAAGAGGTGGACTATGGCTACACCTTC.

The CDR3 region is CASSLSPTGEGGETQYF. The CDR3, as DNA: TGTGCCAGCAGCTTATCCCCCACCGGGGAGGGAGGAGAGACCCAGTACTTC. The chain recombines TRBV11-3 with TRBJ2-5, with 7 bases identical to TRBD2. Per the germline V gene, CDR1 is SGHNT and CDR2 is YENEEA. The junction had 13 bases not matched to a gene; V was cut back by 2 bases and J by 4 bases. CDR3 size: 17 residues.

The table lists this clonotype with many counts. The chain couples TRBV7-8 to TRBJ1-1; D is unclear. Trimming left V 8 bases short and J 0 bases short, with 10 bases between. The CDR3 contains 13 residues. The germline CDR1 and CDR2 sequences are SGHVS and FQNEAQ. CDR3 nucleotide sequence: TGTGCCAGCGCCGTCAGGATGAACACTGAAGCTTTCTTT. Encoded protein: CASAVRMNTEAFF.

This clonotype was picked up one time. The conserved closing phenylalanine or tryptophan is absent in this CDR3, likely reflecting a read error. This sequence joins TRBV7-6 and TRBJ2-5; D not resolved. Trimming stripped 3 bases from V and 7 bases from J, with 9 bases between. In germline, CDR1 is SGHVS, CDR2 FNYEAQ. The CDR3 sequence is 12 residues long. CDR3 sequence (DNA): TGTGCCAGCAGCTTGGACCTGGGGACCCAGTACTAC. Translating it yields CASSLDLGTQYY.